The 22 T cell receptor beta chains given below trace back to one sample, sequenced in a study of control samples from healthy donors and cancer patients (dated by TCRdb to 2018 to 2021). To prepare the library, the immunoSEQ multiplex PCR assay was applied. TCRdb obtained this table from immuneACCESS and retained in-frame rearrangements with V and J assigned. These tables miss some clones; where compared with another copy, unresolved V genes account for less than half of the shortfall, and the remainder is unexplained. For this sample there are 100,000 to 150,000 clones; about 93% appear just once. The ten largest make up about 2.3% of the sample. Input material: blood. These receptors were taken from a man aged 40-49 years in good health.

This clone was counted between two and nine times. The J gene is TRBJ1-5, the V gene TRBV19; D is perhaps TRBD1 (5 bases). Per the germline V gene, CDR1 is LNHDA and CDR2 is SQIVND (reference sequence). CDR3 length: 15 amino acids. The germline V and J ends were trimmed by 5 bases and 8 bases, with 19 bases remaining between them. DNA of the CDR3: TGTGCCAGTAGTGACGGGGCTGTGAATGTTAAGCCCCAGCATTTT. Its protein is CASSDGAVNVKPQHF.

The V call is TRBV6-5, the J call TRBJ2-3; D is ambiguous. The CDR3 is 14 amino acids. With 0 bases removed from V and 5 bases from J, the gap between germline ends came to 9 bases. Germline CDR1 MNHEY, CDR2 SVGAGI. CDR3 in amino acids: CASSYSTRLDTQYF. The DNA for the CDR3 is TGTGCCAGCAGTTACTCTACAAGGCTAGATACGCAGTATTTT.

This chain links TRBV2 with TRBJ1-2; D perhaps matches TRBD1 (6 bases). Trimming took 7 bases from V and 4 from J, leaving 10 bases between them. Germline V lookup: CDR1 SNHLY, CDR2 FYNNEI. The CDR3 consists of 12 residues. The CDR3 here is CASTEDSYGYTF. CDR3 nucleotides: TGTGCCAGCACCGAGGACAGCTATGGCTACACCTTC.

The chain couples TRBV6-6 to TRBJ2-7; 8 bases map to TRBD1. Germline CDR1 is MNHNY and CDR2 is SVGAGI (reference sequence). There are 14 residues in the CDR3. V gave up 5 bases and J gave up 2 bases; unmatched junction bases: 5. This CDR3 is CASSGTGTAYEQYF. For the CDR3, the DNA is TGTGCCAGCAGTGGGACAGGAACCGCCTACGAGCAGTACTTC.

The CDR3 bases are TGTGCCAGTGGACTAGCGGGGACGAACACCGGGGAGCTGTTTTTT. Translated: CASGLAGTNTGELFF. The rearrangement uses TRBV7-3 and TRBJ2-2, with 12 bases matching TRBD2. The CDR3 loop spans 15 amino acids. V lost 9 bases and J lost 0; bases outside the gene matches: 2. Germline V gene lookup returns CDR1 SGHTA and CDR2 FQGTGA.

Only one count was recorded for this clone. The rearrangement uses TRBV9 and TRBJ1-3, with D uncertain. CDR1 is SGDLS, CDR2 YYNGEE, per germline. This CDR3 contains 14 residues. Trimming cost V 0 bases and J 3 bases, with 7 bases left between them. In DNA, the CDR3 is TGTGCCAGCAGCGTAGGGGAGGGTGGAAACACCATATATTTT. Encoded protein: CASSVGEGGNTIYF. The entire variable domain, with the rest obtained from reference TRBV9 and TRBJ1-3, is as follows: DSGVTQTPKHLITATGQRVTLRCSPRSGDLSVYWYQQSLDQGLQFLIQYYNGEERAKGNILERFSAQQFPDLHSELNLSSLELGDSALYFCASSVGEGGNTIYFGEGSWLTVV.

The rearrangement links TRBV11-2 to TRBJ2-5; 9 bases match TRBD1. This CDR3 spans 15 amino acids. Per germline, CDR1 SGHAT and CDR2 FQNNGV. V dropped 5 bases and J dropped 2; count of bases not matched to a gene: 6. The CDR3 DNA follows: TGTGCCAGCAGCCTAACCGGGACAGGGCAAGAGACCCAGTACTTC. Protein product: CASSLTGTGQETQYF.

CDR3 in amino acids: CAISDVGELFF. For the CDR3, the DNA is TGTGCCATCAGTGATGTCGGGGAGCTGTTTTTT. The genes are TRBV10-3 and TRBJ2-2; D is ambiguous. The germline gives CDR1 ENHRY, CDR2 SYGVKD. V lost 3 bases and J 7 bases, leaving 3 bases between the germline ends. The CDR3 is made up of 11 amino acids.

The V gene is TRBV19, the J gene TRBJ2-2, with a tentative D call TRBD1 (5 bases). Per germline, CDR1 LNHDA and CDR2 SQIVND (reference sequence). The V and J ends lost 2 bases and 5 bases respectively, with 15 bases between them. The CDR3 is made up of 16 amino acids. The CDR3 is CASSIRQGAGTGELFF. The CDR3 DNA sequence: TGTGCCAGTAGTATACGACAAGGGGCAGGAACCGGGGAGCTGTTTTTT.

This chain links TRBV6-5 with TRBJ1-6; no reliable D call. V gave up 4 bases and J gave up 8 bases, with 18 bases separating them. The CDR3 is made up of 16 amino acids. Germline V gene sequence: CDR1 MNHEY, CDR2 SVGAGI. Here the CDR3 reads CASSSNGAARYSPLHF. CDR3 nucleotide sequence: TGTGCCAGCAGTTCCAACGGAGCGGCTCGATATTCACCCCTCCACTTT.

This clone was seen a single time. The chain has TRBV19 and TRBJ2-1; TRBD1 matches 8 bases. The CDR3 covers 13 residues. CDR1 and CDR2 (germline): LNHDA, SQIVND (reference sequence). Trimming took 4 bases from V and 6 from J; bases not matched to a gene: 2. The CDR3 protein is CASSSGQGNEQFF. CDR3 nucleotide sequence: TGTGCCAGTAGTAGCGGACAGGGCAATGAGCAGTTCTTC.

This chain joins TRBV24-1 and TRBJ1-2; perhaps TRBD1 as D (6 bases). This CDR3 has 13 residues. V shed 0 bases and J shed 8 bases, with 9 bases lying between them. From germline, CDR1 is KGHDR and CDR2 SFDVKD. The CDR3 nucleotides read TGTGCCACCAGTGATTTGCAGGGGTTAGGCTACACCTTC. This sequence encodes CATSDLQGLGYTF.

This clone was observed a few times. The V call is TRBV4-1, the J call TRBJ1-6, with TRBD1 identical over 9 bases. There are 16 residues in the CDR3. After removal of 2 bases from V and 7 bases from J, the junction contained 6 bases not matched to a gene. Germline CDR1 is MGHRA and CDR2 is YSYEKL. This chain's CDR3 is CASSQQQGARNSPLHF. CDR3 nucleotide sequence: TGCGCCAGCAGCCAACAACAGGGGGCGCGGAATTCACCCCTCCACTTT.

This clone was picked up a small number of times. This sample includes further DNA sequences coding for the same CDR3. This chain connects TRBV6-6 to TRBJ1-5; no definite D call. The V gene lost 6 bases and the J gene lost 5 bases, with 8 bases spanning the gap. CDR1 is MNHNY and CDR2 is SVGAGI in the germline V gene (reference sequence). The CDR3 extends over 12 amino acids. The CDR3 region has the DNA TGTGCCAGCAGCCCTCGGGATCAGCCCCAGCATTTT. Encoded protein: CASSPRDQPQHF.

The chain is built from TRBV11-2 and TRBJ2-5; 8 nucleotides line up with TRBD1. The CDR3 consists of 16 residues. Per germline, CDR1 SGHAT and CDR2 FQNNGV. The junction had 8 bases not matched to a gene; V was cut back by 4 bases and J by 1 base. CDR3 DNA: TGTGCCAGCAGCTCCTCTCTAGGACAGGGCCAAGAGACCCAGTACTTC. Its protein is CASSSSLGQGQETQYF.

This chain links TRBV5-5 with TRBJ2-2; 9 nucleotides align to TRBD2. The length of the CDR3 is 17 residues. Looked up from germline, CDR1 is SGHKS and CDR2 is YYEKEE (reference sequence). V dropped 3 bases and J dropped 0; count of bases not matched to a gene: 6. The CDR3 bases are TGTGCCAGCAGCTCCCCGGCGGGGGGGTCGAACACCGGGGAGCTGTTTTTT. Translated: CASSSPAGGSNTGELFF.

This clone was detected only once. V gene TRBV6-5 combines with J gene TRBJ1-6; perhaps TRBD1 as D (5 bases). Trimming left V 6 bases short and J 5 bases short, with 11 bases between. The germline V gene encodes CDR1 MNHEY and CDR2 SVGAGI. This CDR3 spans 14 amino acids. The CDR3 region is CASRRGADNSPLHF. The CDR3, as DNA: TGTGCCAGCAGGCGGGGCGCGGATAATTCACCCCTCCACTTT.

The chain links TRBV2 to TRBJ2-7; tentatively, D is TRBD1 (5 bases). CDR1 is SNHLY and CDR2 is FYNNEI in the germline V gene. V lost 1 base and J lost 4, with 17 bases in between. CDR3 length equals 16 residues. CDR3 in DNA: TGTGCCAGCAGTGAAGGGTGGTTTGGGGCCCCTTACGAGCAGTACTTC. Translated: CASSEGWFGAPYEQYF.

This rearrangement joins TRBV7-9 to TRBJ2-5, with a tentative D call TRBD2 (5 bases). V was trimmed by 1 base and J by 1 base, leaving 10 bases between them. CDR3 length: 15 amino acids. In germline, CDR1 is SEHNR, CDR2 FQNEAQ (reference sequence). CDR3: CASSLDGRIQETQYF. The DNA for the CDR3 is TGTGCCAGCAGCTTAGATGGGAGAATCCAAGAGACCCAGTACTTC.

The V and J genes are TRBV27 and TRBJ1-5; TRBD1 is a possible D gene (5 bases). The CDR3 extends over 13 amino acids. Germline V lookup: CDR1 MNHEY, CDR2 SMNVEV (reference sequence). V shed 5 bases and J shed 6 bases, with 11 bases lying between them. The CDR3 is CASSGGAVQPQHF. For the CDR3, the DNA is TGTGCCAGCAGTGGAGGGGCGGTTCAGCCCCAGCATTTT.

The chain joins TRBV15 to TRBJ2-7, with unresolved D. Deletions cut 4 bases from V and 0 bases from J, with 13 bases between. The CDR3 extends over 15 amino acids. The germline CDR1 and CDR2 sequences are LNHNV and YYDKDF (reference sequence). CDR3 protein: CATSTTQGSSYEQYF. DNA for the CDR3: TGTGCCACCAGCACCACCCAAGGTAGCTCCTACGAGCAGTACTTC.

CDR3 region: CASNPTLATEAFF. The CDR3, as DNA: TGTGCCAGCAACCCCACCTTGGCCACTGAAGCTTTCTTT. The chain recombines TRBV13 with TRBJ1-1; D is unclear. The CDR3 has 13 residues. Trimming removed 7 bases at V and 4 bases at J, with 13 bases between. Germline-derived CDR1 and CDR2 are PRHDT and FYEKMQ (reference sequence).